A single sample gave rise to the 3 T cell receptor beta chains below, sequenced in a study of human T cells and chemical hapten exposure. The sample's time point: patch test 3, about 24 weeks after DPC sensitization. The treatment denotes: therapeutic diphenylcyclopropenone sensitization with weekly scalp DPC. TCRdb redid the calling of the RACE reads with MiXCR, one entry per CDR3 protein. Of some 110,000 distinct CDR3 sequences in the sample, approximately 10% are singletons; the top ten hold around 2.2%. Sequenced material: whole blood, taken in connection with sensitization to the hapten diphenylcyclopropenone (DPC). All receptors derive from a woman aged 45 to 65 with alopecia areata. Some clones in this sample may be carry-over from other donors' samples.

The chain has TRBV6-1 and TRBJ1-5; D is unresolved. The CDR3 spans 17 residues. V was clipped by 6 bases and J by 0 bases, with 18 bases between them. The germline V gene has CDR1 MNHNS and CDR2 SASEGT. This CDR3 is CASRHYTMRSSNQPQHF. In DNA, the CDR3 is TGTGCCAGCAGACACTACACTATGAGGAGTAGCAATCAGCCCCAGCATTTT.

This clonotype showed up many times. The chain combines TRBV7-8 with TRBJ1-1; perhaps TRBD1 as D (6 bases). The CDR3 spans 16 residues. V lost 0 bases, J lost 3 bases, and 14 bases lay in between. CDR1 and CDR2 (germline): SGHVS, FQNEAQ. The CDR3 DNA follows: TGTGCCAGCAGCTTAGCGCTAGGGGGGCGGGACACTGAAGCTTTCTTT. Its translation: CASSLALGGRDTEAFF.

Only a few counts were recorded for this clonotype. The genes are TRBV10-2 and TRBJ2-3, with 14 bases lining up with TRBD2. J was trimmed by 5 bases and V by 9 bases; bases with no gene match: 7. Germline CDR1 is WSHSY and CDR2 is SAAADI. The CDR3 totals 15 residues. The CDR3 reads CASVGTSGSLDTQYF. The CDR3 coding sequence is TGCGCCAGTGTCGGGACTAGCGGGAGTTTAGATACGCAGTATTTT.